One and the same sample provided the 14 T cell receptor beta chains below, sequenced in a study of cytomegalovirus exposure and HLA in healthy donors. The PCR made use of 60 Vbeta and 13 Jbeta primers. The repertoire was sequenced with immunoSEQ multiplex PCR; TCRdb's copy has only in-frame clones and lacks some. The table lists 170,000 or so clones, approximately 84% of them singletons. The sequenced material came from PBMCs. The receptors shown here come from a woman between 45 and 65 years old in good health and CMV-seropositive.

This chain uses TRBV30 with TRBJ1-5, with a tentative D call TRBD1 (5 bases). The ends were cut back, 3 bases at V and 4 bases at J, with 10 bases in the middle. The germline gives CDR1 GTSNPN, CDR2 SVGIG (reference sequence). The CDR3 runs 13 residues. CDR3 DNA sequence: TGTGCCTGGAGGGCGACAGCTAATCAGCCCCAGCATTTT. The encoded protein is CAWRATANQPQHF.

This clone was found a few times. The chain is built from TRBV15 and TRBJ1-3, with 7 positions matching TRBD1. The germline V gene encodes CDR1 LNHNV and CDR2 YYDKDF (reference sequence). The CDR3 is made up of 18 amino acids. The V and J ends lost 0 bases and 1 base, in that order; junction bases with no gene match: 9. CDR3 sequence (DNA): TGTGCCACCAGCAGAGAGCAAGACAGGGCGATTTCTGGAAACACCATATATTTT. Protein product: CATSREQDRAISGNTIYF.

A single count supports this clone. This chain connects TRBV9 to TRBJ1-1; D is possibly TRBD1 (5 bases). The CDR3 is 15 residues long. Trimming took off 3 bases at V and 3 bases at J, with 15 bases between the two ends. Germline V gives CDR1 SGDLS, CDR2 YYNGEE. In nucleotides, the CDR3 is TGTGCCAGCAGCGCCTTGGGGCATTTGGACACTGAAGCTTTCTTT. Amino acid sequence: CASSALGHLDTEAFF.

The J gene is TRBJ2-7, the V gene TRBV2; a weak D match, TRBD1 (6 bases). The germline V and J ends were trimmed by 5 bases and 5 bases, with 10 bases remaining between them. CDR1 is SNHLY, CDR2 FYNNEI, per germline. There are 12 residues in the CDR3. CDR3 region: CASSSYRDEQYF. CDR3 nucleotides: TGTGCCAGCAGTTCCTACAGGGACGAGCAGTACTTC. Together with reference TRBV2 and TRBJ2-7, the CDR3 gives the full variable domain: EPEVTQTPSHQVTQMGQEVILRCVPISNHLYFYWYRQILGQKVEFLVSFYNNEISEKSEIFDDQFSVERPDGSNFTLKIRSTKLEDSAMYFCASSSYRDEQYFGPGTRLTVT.

This clone was found a few times. The chain employs TRBV6-1 and TRBJ1-5; no clear D gene. This CDR3 is 14 amino acids long. Trimming took 3 bases from V and 3 from J, leaving 9 bases between them. CDR1 and CDR2 (germline): MNHNS, SASEGT. The DNA for the CDR3 is TGTGCCAGCAGTGAGGAGTGGCACAATCAGCCCCAGCATTTT. It codes for CASSEEWHNQPQHF.

This clone was seen ten or more times. V is TRBV4-1 and J is TRBJ1-4; 8 nucleotides match TRBD1. J was trimmed by 8 bases and V by 0 bases; bases with no gene match: 8. The germline V gene encodes CDR1 MGHRA and CDR2 YSYEKL. This CDR3 is 16 amino acids long. The CDR3 DNA sequence: TGCGCCAGCAGCCAAGACAAAGGACAGGGCAGGGAAAAACTGTTTTTT. Translating it yields CASSQDKGQGREKLFF.

The CDR3 spells CASSFRSYEQYF. The CDR3, as DNA: TGTGCCAGCAGCTTTCGTTCCTACGAGCAGTACTTC. The V and J genes are TRBV7-4 and TRBJ2-7; D gene uncertain. CDR3 length equals 12 residues. Germline loops: CDR1 SGHVT, CDR2 SQSDAQ. V lost 3 bases to trimming and J lost 1 base, with 4 bases between them.

The chain combines TRBV10-1 with TRBJ2-2; TRBD1 is a possible D gene (5 bases). Trimming stripped 4 bases from V and 7 bases from J, with 13 bases between. From germline, CDR1 is WNHNN and CDR2 SYGVQD (reference sequence). The CDR3 has 14 residues. CDR3 DNA: TGCGCCAGCAGTGTCGTCAGGGCTGGCGGGGAGCTGTTTTTT. Translation: CASSVVRAGGELFF.

This clone was counted once. DNA for the CDR3: TGCGCCAGCAGCCAGGGGACAGGTCCTAATAACTATGGCTACACCTTC. Translation gives CASSQGTGPNNYGYTF. The V call is TRBV4-3, the J call TRBJ1-2; TRBD1 matches 8 bases. Germline trimming cut 3 bases from V and 1 base from J; bases unmatched to any gene: 7. Germline-derived CDR1 and CDR2 are LGHNA and YSLEER. The CDR3 is 16 residues long.

CDR3 nucleotides: TGCAGCGGTGGAGACACTGAAGCTTTCTTT. Protein product: CSGGDTEAFF. The chain uses TRBV29-1 and TRBJ1-1; no firm D call. CDR1 and CDR2 (germline): SQVTM, ANQGSEA. The CDR3 spans 10 residues. V lost 7 bases and J 3 bases, leaving 6 bases between the germline ends. Supplemented by reference TRBV29-1 and TRBJ1-1, the full variable domain reads SAVISQKPSRDICQRGTSLTIQCQVDSQVTMMFWYRQQPGQSLTLIATANQGSEATYESGFVIDKFPISRPNLTFSTLTVSNMSPEDSSIYLCSGGDTEAFFGQGTRLTVV.

V and J are TRBV19 and TRBJ2-7, with a tentative D call TRBD2 (5 bases). The germline CDR1 and CDR2 sequences are LNHDA and SQIVND (reference sequence). CDR3 length equals 18 residues. V was cut by 1 base and J by 4 bases, with 23 bases left in between. This CDR3 is CASSIGGGPGSKVYEQYF. In DNA form, the CDR3 reads TGTGCCAGTAGTATAGGAGGCGGGCCCGGATCGAAAGTTTACGAGCAGTACTTC.

This rearrangement joins TRBV2 to TRBJ2-2; D is ambiguous. Trimming removed 3 bases at V and 7 bases at J, with 9 bases between. Germline loops: CDR1 SNHLY, CDR2 FYNNEI. The CDR3 contains 13 residues. CDR3: CASSDPFVGELFF. In DNA, the CDR3 is TGTGCCAGCAGTGATCCCTTTGTCGGGGAGCTGTTTTTT.

CDR3 sequence: CSATNTEAFF. CDR3 DNA sequence: TGCAGTGCAACAAACACTGAAGCTTTCTTT. This chain connects TRBV20-1 to TRBJ1-1; D gene ambiguous. Trimming left V 6 bases short and J 2 bases short, with 4 bases between. The CDR3 has 10 residues. CDR1 is DFQATT and CDR2 is SNEGSKA in the germline V gene (reference sequence).

The J gene is TRBJ1-5, the V gene TRBV19, with unresolved D. CDR3 size: 14 residues. Trimming took off 7 bases at V and 1 base at J, with 11 bases between the two ends. The germline gives CDR1 LNHDA, CDR2 SQIVND (reference sequence). DNA for the CDR3: TGTGCCAGTACCCGGGGTAGGAGCAATCAGCCCCAGCATTTT. This gives the protein CASTRGRSNQPQHF.